The following is a T cell receptor beta chain sequence with its context. Its antigen remains unidentified. Mismatch with germline at one junction end may stem from a read error. This CDR3 contains 14 residues. CDR1 is SSHAT, CDR2 FNYEAQ, per germline (reference sequence). The sample originates from a study of PD-L1 blockade in urothelial cancer. Turning to the study itself: When patients started atezolizumab in about 2014, it was given at 1,200 mg intravenously every 3 weeks. A median approximately 140,000 T cells were found in blood samples. Study-wide findings and caveats: Stronger expansion of tumor-associated clones in blood at 3 weeks distinguished durable-benefit patients. Better survival was predicted by below-median pretreatment blood TCR clonality.

Time point denoted: peripheral blood 6 weeks after treatment start. The assay was immunoSEQ multiplex PCR, and TCRdb's table has in-frame clones only and misses some. The sample shows some 41,000 clones, roughly 81% of them seen only once. This clonotype was sampled from a man in his 70s with urothelial cancer. The V and J genes are TRBV7-7 and TRBJ2-1; D is possibly TRBD2 (5 bases). The specimen was PBMCs, collected around atezolizumab (anti-PD-L1) treatment. CDR3 nucleotide sequence: TGTGCTAGCAGCTTAGGTGGGCTAGCATATGAGCAGTTCTTC. It translates to CASSLGGLAYEQFF. Looking up the rest from reference TRBV7-7 and TRBJ2-1 gives the full variable domain: GAGVSQSPRYKVTKRGQDVTLRCDPISSHATLYWYQQALGQGPEFLTYFNYEAQPDKSGLPSDRFSAERPEGSISTLTIQRTEQRDSAMYRCASSLGGLAYEQFFGPGTRLTVL.